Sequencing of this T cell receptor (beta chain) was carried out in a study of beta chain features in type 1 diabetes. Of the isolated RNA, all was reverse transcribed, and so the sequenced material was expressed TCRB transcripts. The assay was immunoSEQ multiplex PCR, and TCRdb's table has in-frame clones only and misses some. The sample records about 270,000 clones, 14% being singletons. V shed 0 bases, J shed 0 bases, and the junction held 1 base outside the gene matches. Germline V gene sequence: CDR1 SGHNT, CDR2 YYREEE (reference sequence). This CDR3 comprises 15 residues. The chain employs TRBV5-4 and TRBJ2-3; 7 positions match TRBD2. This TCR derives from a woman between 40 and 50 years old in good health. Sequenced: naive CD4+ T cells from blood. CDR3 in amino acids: CASSLGRGSTDTQYF. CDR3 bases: TGTGCCAGCAGCTTGGGGCGGGGGAGCACAGATACGCAGTATTTT.